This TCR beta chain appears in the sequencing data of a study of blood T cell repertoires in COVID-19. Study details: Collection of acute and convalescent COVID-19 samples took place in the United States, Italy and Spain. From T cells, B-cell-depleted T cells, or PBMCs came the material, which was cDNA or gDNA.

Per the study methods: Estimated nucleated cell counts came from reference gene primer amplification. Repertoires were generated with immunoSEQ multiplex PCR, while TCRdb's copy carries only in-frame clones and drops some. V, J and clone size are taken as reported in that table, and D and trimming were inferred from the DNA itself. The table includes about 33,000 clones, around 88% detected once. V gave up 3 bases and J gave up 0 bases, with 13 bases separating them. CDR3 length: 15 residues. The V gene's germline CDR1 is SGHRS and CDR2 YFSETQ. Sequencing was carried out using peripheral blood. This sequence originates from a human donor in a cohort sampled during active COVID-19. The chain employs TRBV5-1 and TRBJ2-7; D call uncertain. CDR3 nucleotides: TGCGCCAGCAGCTCTGGCACACTAATCTCCTACGAGCAGTACTTC. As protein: CASSSGTLISYEQYF. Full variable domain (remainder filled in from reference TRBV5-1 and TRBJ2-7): KAGVTQTPRYLIKTRGQQVTLSCSPISGHRSVSWYQQTPGQGLQFLFEYFSETQRNKGNFPGRFSGRQFSNSRSEMNVSTLELGDSALYLCASSSGTLISYEQYFGPGTRLTVT.